This T cell receptor (beta chain) was profiled in a study of blood T cells in healthy people across ages. V dropped 6 bases and J dropped 11; count of bases not matched to a gene: 14. Germline V gene sequence: CDR1 DFQATT, CDR2 SNEGSKA (reference sequence). The CDR3 runs 14 residues. Study-wide points: Researchers judged that diversity estimates from one million T cells fell short of true values.

A note on this clonotype: What it binds is unknown.

PCR was performed a second time for roughly 7 to 11 cycles using a sample-barcoded 5' primer and a J-beta primer mix. TCRdb reprocessed the 5' RACE reads with MiXCR, giving one entry per CDR3 protein. The sample lists approximately 1.5 million distinct CDR3 sequences, 35% to 45% occurring once. Sequencing input: blood. This chain links TRBV20-1 with TRBJ2-5; 11 nucleotides agree with TRBD2. The clonotype comes from a woman aged 18-35 years in good health. The CDR3 DNA follows: TGCAGTGCCAGTGCACTAGCGGGGGTTAATGAGCAGTACTTC. Its translation is CSASALAGVNEQYF.